The 17 T cell receptor beta chains below were found in one sample sequenced in a study of metastatic and nonmetastatic thyroid tumors. TCRdb redid the clone calls on the PCR reads using MiXCR. The sample lists 20,000 to 25,000 clones, roughly 22% occurring once. Nobody among the patients had been given any treatment before thyroid surgery. Material: blood. The origin of the receptors is a female donor with papillary thyroid cancer or a benign thyroid nodule (not recorded which). Some clones in this sample may be carry-over from other donors' samples.

The gene calls are TRBV7-2 and TRBJ2-1; either TRBD1 or TRBD2 may fit D (5 bases each). V was cut by 0 bases and J by 5 bases, with 11 bases left in between. This CDR3 comprises 15 residues. Germline V gene data show CDR1 as SGHTA and CDR2 as FQGNSA. CDR3 DNA sequence: TGTGCCAGCAGCTTAGCGGGAGACAGCGACAATGAGCAGTTCTTC. Amino acid sequence: CASSLAGDSDNEQFF.

This clone was seen many times. The chain is built from TRBV28 and TRBJ2-5, with a possible D match to TRBD1 (6 bases). The V and J ends lost 5 bases and 5 bases respectively, with 9 bases between them. CDR1 and CDR2 (germline): MDHEN, SYDVKM. The CDR3 runs 12 residues. The CDR3 loop is CASSEQGETQYF. The CDR3, as DNA: TGTGCCAGCAGTGAACAGGGTGAGACCCAGTACTTC.

Details on this clone: Mismatch with germline at one junction end may stem from a read error. The V call is TRBV24-1, the J call TRBJ2-3; TRBD2 matches 9 bases. Germline-derived CDR1 and CDR2 are KGHDR and SFDVKD. The CDR3 runs 17 residues. CDR3 sequence reads: CATSDLASGISKDTQYF. CDR3 nucleotide sequence: TGTGCCACCAGTGATTTGGCTAGCGGGATTAGCAAAGATACGCAGTATTTT.

The V and J genes are TRBV5-1 and TRBJ2-7; D is ambiguous. Germline assignment: CDR1 SGHRS and CDR2 YFSETQ. Trimming removed 0 bases from V and 3 bases from J, with 10 bases in between. CDR3 length equals 14 residues. CDR3: CASSLGPAIYEQYF. For the CDR3, the DNA is TGCGCCAGCAGCTTGGGTCCGGCCATCTACGAGCAGTACTTC.

In this sample, this clone turned up a few times. This chain uses TRBV19 with TRBJ2-1; 14 bases fit TRBD2. V lost 7 bases, J lost 5 bases, and 10 bases stayed unmatched. CDR1 LNHDA and CDR2 SQIVND come from the germline V gene (reference sequence). This CDR3 spans 17 amino acids. CDR3 in DNA: TGTGCCAGTACCAAACCTGGGACTAGCGGGAGAGACAATGAGCAGTTCTTC. As protein: CASTKPGTSGRDNEQFF.

The chain is built from TRBV19 and TRBJ2-2, with D maybe TRBD1 (6 bases). CDR1 and CDR2 from the germline V gene are LNHDA and SQIVND (reference sequence). This CDR3 is built from 15 residues. V lost 3 bases and J 5 bases, leaving 13 bases between the germline ends. CDR3 bases: TGTGCCAGTAGTATCGGACAGATCAAGACCGGGGAGCTGTTTTTT. Its protein is CASSIGQIKTGELFF.

The rearrangement uses TRBV5-6 and TRBJ2-7; 9 bases map to TRBD1. Looked up from germline, CDR1 is SGHDT and CDR2 is YYEEEE. The CDR3 extends over 14 amino acids. Losses at the gene ends were 1 base for V and 4 bases for J; bases not matched to a gene: 3. CDR3 DNA sequence: TGTGCCAGCAGCTTGTTACAGGGGGCTTACGAGCAGTACTTC. Its translation is CASSLLQGAYEQYF.

In this sample, this clone turned up many times. The CDR3 is CASTRDRGNTEAFF. In DNA, the CDR3 is TGCGCCAGCACCCGGGACAGGGGAAATACTGAAGCTTTCTTT. The rearrangement uses TRBV10-2 and TRBJ1-1; 10 positions match TRBD1. Looked up from germline, CDR1 is WSHSY and CDR2 is SAAADI. After removal of 7 bases from V and 5 bases from J, the junction contained 7 bases not matched to a gene. The CDR3 contains 14 residues.

V gene TRBV6-2 or TRBV6-3 combines with J gene TRBJ2-3, with D perhaps TRBD1 or TRBD2 (6 bases each). This CDR3 spans 15 amino acids. Germline V gives CDR1 MNHEY, CDR2 SVGEGT. V was cut by 5 bases and J by 8 bases, with 20 bases left in between. The DNA of the CDR3 is TGTGCCAGCAGTAGGGGGAGGCAGTACAGAGGTACGCAGTATTTT. Its protein product is CASSRGRQYRGTQYF.

This clone occurred many times. This chain connects TRBV28 to TRBJ2-1; TRBD1 matches at 7 bases. The CDR3 runs 15 residues. Unmatched junction bases numbered 5, after V lost 4 bases and J lost 2 bases. The germline CDR1 and CDR2 sequences are MDHEN and SYDVKM. The CDR3: CASSSLGTAYNEQFF. The CDR3 DNA reads TGTGCCAGCAGTTCCCTGGGGACAGCCTACAATGAGCAGTTCTTC.

This clone was detected ten times or more. The chain links TRBV4-1 to TRBJ1-2, with D hard to call. The CDR3 consists of 16 residues. Looked up from germline, CDR1 is MGHRA and CDR2 is YSYEKL. The germline V and J ends were trimmed by 1 base and 1 base, with 13 bases remaining between them. The DNA of the CDR3 is TGCGCCAGCAGCCAAGTCCCTAGGATCCGTAACTATGGCTACACCTTC. The encoded protein is CASSQVPRIRNYGYTF.

This clone is labeled medium-sized. V is TRBV24-1 and J is TRBJ2-3; 7 nucleotides match TRBD2. Trimming cost V 5 bases and J 2 bases; bases outside gene matches: 9. This CDR3 has 16 residues. The germline gives CDR1 KGHDR, CDR2 SFDVKD. This CDR3 is CATSAPSAGITDTQYF. The CDR3 DNA sequence: TGTGCCACCAGTGCCCCCTCAGCGGGAATCACAGATACGCAGTATTTT.

As regards this clone: Other DNA sequences of this sample code for an identical CDR3. This sequence joins TRBV5-4 and TRBJ2-3, with 12 bases matching TRBD2. Per the germline V gene, CDR1 is SGHNT and CDR2 is YYREEE (reference sequence). This CDR3 is built from 15 residues. V shed 2 bases and J 5 bases; nucleotides not matched to a gene: 3. The CDR3 coding sequence is TGTGCCAGCAGCTTTCCTAGCGGGGGGGGAGATACGCAGTATTTT. Translation gives CASSFPSGGGDTQYF.

Many counts were recorded for this clone. The chain links TRBV9 to TRBJ1-2; D uncertain. Trimming cost V 3 bases and J 4 bases, with 4 bases left between them. There are 11 residues in the CDR3. Germline CDR1 SGDLS, CDR2 YYNGEE. As DNA, the CDR3 is TGTGCCAGCAGCGCAACCTATGGCTACACCTTC. Translation gives CASSATYGYTF.

In its sample, this clone ranks as medium-sized. This chain uses TRBV28 with TRBJ2-7, with 7 nucleotides matching TRBD2. V lost 8 bases, J lost 6 bases, and 13 bases stayed unmatched. The CDR3 spans 14 residues. Germline V CDR1 and CDR2: MDHEN, SYDVKM. In DNA form, the CDR3 reads TGTGCCAGCGCAACCTTGGAGGGGAGGGGCGAGCAGTACTTC. Its protein product is CASATLEGRGEQYF.

This clone was seen more than once but under ten times. The junction departs from germline at one end; a sequencing error may be responsible. This chain links TRBV28 with TRBJ1-5; D might be TRBD1 (5 bases). Germline assignment: CDR1 MDHEN and CDR2 SYDVKM. CDR3 length: 17 amino acids. The CDR3 nucleotides are TGTGTCAGCAGCTCACCCTCGGGAGGGGTGGACAATCAGCCCCAGCATTTT. It yields the protein CVSSSPSGGVDNQPQHF.

This clone showed up many times. This chain joins TRBV2 and TRBJ2-2; D tentatively reads TRBD1 or TRBD2 (5 bases each). The CDR3 runs 16 residues. The germline gives CDR1 SNHLY, CDR2 FYNNEI. Trimming removed 2 bases from V and 6 bases from J, with 16 bases in between. The CDR3 DNA sequence: TGTGCCAGCAGTGAAAGGGGCATGAGGGTGTCCGGGGAGCTGTTTTTT. Protein: CASSERGMRVSGELFF.